Listed below are T cell receptor beta chains from one sample, sequenced in a study of control samples from healthy donors and cancer patients. The method was immunoSEQ multiplex PCR; TCRdb's version includes in-frame clones alone and lacks a portion of them. The data contain about 170,000 clones, 91% of them singletons. The sample taken for sequencing was blood. The receptors were sampled from a woman aged 25 to 39 in good health. CDR3s include the opening cysteine and the closing phenylalanine or tryptophan. Fields, in order: J gene, V gene, D gene, clone size, CDR3 length, CDR3 DNA, CDR3 protein. D genes are given only for firm matches. Clone size appears in some rows only: once, few, many, or a class for an expanded clone.

TRBJ2-6 | TRBV7-9 | NA | NA | 15 | TGTGCCAGCAGCGCCAACAGGGCCGGGGCCAACGTCCTGACTTTC | CASSANRAGANVLTF
TRBJ2-1 | TRBV3-1/TRBV3-2 | NA | NA | 15 | TGTGCCAGCAGCCCTAGCGTCCTGACCTACAATGAGCAGTTCTTC | CASSPSVLTYNEQFF
TRBJ1-2 | TRBV24-1 | NA | NA | 16 | TGTGCCACCAGTGATTTGCCCCGGGATACGTTATATGGCTACACCTTC | CATSDLPRDTLYGYTF
TRBJ1-2 | TRBV11-2 | TRBD1 | NA | 14 | TGTGCCAGCAGCTTAGATCGGACAGGGGGCGGCTACACCTTC | CASSLDRTGGGYTF
TRBJ2-7 | TRBV7-2 | NA | NA | 14 | TGTGCCAGCAGCTTAGGCAGGGCCTCCTACGAGCAGTACTTC | CASSLGRASYEQYF
TRBJ2-7 | TRBV6-5 | NA | NA | 13 | TGTGCCAGCAGTTTTAGGGGCTCCTACGAGCAGTACTTC | CASSFRGSYEQYF
TRBJ2-1 | TRBV5-1 | NA | NA | 13 | TGCGCCAGCAGCTTGGTTTCGGGGACTGAGCAGTTCTTC | CASSLVSGTEQFF
TRBJ2-7 | TRBV10-3 | NA | once | 12 | TGTGCCATCAGTGGGCTCCGAAACGAGCAGTACTTC | CAISGLRNEQYF
TRBJ2-7 | TRBV9 | NA | NA | 14 | TGTGCCAGCAGCCCCCGACCCACCTCCTACGAGCAGTACTTC | CASSPRPTSYEQYF
TRBJ1-1 | TRBV15 | TRBD1 | NA | 15 | TGTGCCACCAGCTCCGGACAGGGCGCGAACACTGAAGCTTTCTTT | CATSSGQGANTEAFF
TRBJ1-4 | TRBV30 | NA | NA | 15 | TGTGCCTGGAGTCTCGGGGGGGCCTCTAATGAAAAACTGTTTTTT | CAWSLGGASNEKLFF
TRBJ1-1 | TRBV18 | NA | few | 14 | TGTGCCAGCTCACCACAGGGGATGAACACTGAAGCTTTCTTT | CASSPQGMNTEAFF
TRBJ2-3 | TRBV5-1 | TRBD2 | once | 13 | TGCGCCAGCGGGACTAGCGGGGGAGATACGCAGTATTTT | CASGTSGGDTQYF
TRBJ2-3 | TRBV30 | NA | NA | 13 | TGTGCCTGGAGTGCAAGGGTTACAGATACGCAGTATTTT | CAWSARVTDTQYF
TRBJ2-5 | TRBV7-3 | NA | NA | 18 | TGTGCCAGCAGCTTAGGGGTTGGGCAGGGAAGAAAACAAGAGACCCAGTACTTC | CASSLGVGQGRKQETQYF
TRBJ1-6 | TRBV6-5 | TRBD1 | NA | 16 | TGTGCCAGCAGTTACAGCACCGGGACAGGGGGCTCACCCCTCCACTTT | CASSYSTGTGGSPLHF
TRBJ1-3 | TRBV27 | TRBD1 | NA | 16 | TGTGCCAGCAGTCCACTTGGGACAGGCACTGGAAACACCATATATTTT | CASSPLGTGTGNTIYF
TRBJ1-2 | TRBV7-3 | TRBD1 | NA | 13 | TGTGCCAGCAGCCCTGGACAGGGCGGTGGCTACACCTTC | CASSPGQGGGYTF
TRBJ2-7 | TRBV7-2 | NA | NA | 15 | TGTGCCAGCAGCTTCGGGGGCGCGGTGTCCTACGAGCAGTACTTC | CASSFGGAVSYEQYF
TRBJ1-1 | TRBV11-2 | NA | NA | 15 | TGTGCCAGCAGCTTAGGACAGGTAACGGGGACTGAAGCTTTCTTT | CASSLGQVTGTEAFF
TRBJ1-4 | TRBV28 | TRBD1 | NA | 15 | TGTGCCAGCAGTTCCTCCGGGACAGGGAGGGAAAAACTGTTTTTT | CASSSSGTGREKLFF
TRBJ2-7 | TRBV12-3/TRBV12-4 | TRBD1 | NA | 13 | TGTGCCAGCAGTTCGGACAGGGGGTACGAGCAGTACTTC | CASSSDRGYEQYF
TRBJ2-3 | TRBV6-4 | TRBD2 | NA | 16 | TGTGCCAGCAGTGACTCAGCGGGAGCTAGCACAGATACGCAGTATTTT | CASSDSAGASTDTQYF
TRBJ1-5 | TRBV11-3 | TRBD1 | NA | 13 | TGTGCCAGCAGCCCAGGGGGGGGTCAGCCCCAGCATTTT | CASSPGGGQPQHF
TRBJ1-3 | TRBV5-1 | NA | NA | 16 | TGCGCCAGCAGCTTGGGGGGACAAGACTCTGGAAACACCATATATTTT | CASSLGGQDSGNTIYF
TRBJ1-2 | TRBV7-2 | NA | NA | 13 | TGTGCCAGCAGCCCCCCTACAACCTATGGCTACACCTTC | CASSPPTTYGYTF
TRBJ1-2 | TRBV25-1 | NA | NA | 13 | TGTGCCAGCAGTCCCCGACAGAACTATGGCTACACCTTC | CASSPRQNYGYTF
TRBJ1-1 | TRBV3-1/TRBV3-2 | NA | NA | 13 | TGTGCCAGCAGCCAGTTCATGAACACTGAAGCTTTCTTT | CASSQFMNTEAFF
TRBJ2-5 | TRBV18 | NA | NA | 14 | TGTGCCAGCTCACCAGGCACAGGGAAGGAGACCCAGTACTTC | CASSPGTGKETQYF
TRBJ1-6 | TRBV6-6 | NA | NA | 14 | TGTGCCAGCAGTTACGAGGGATGGAGTTCACCCCTCCACTTT | CASSYEGWSSPLHF
TRBJ2-7 | TRBV19 | TRBD1 | NA | 14 | TGTGCCAGTAGTATAGGGACAGGGGGCAACGAGCAGTACTTC | CASSIGTGGNEQYF
TRBJ1-5 | TRBV6-5 | TRBD1 | once | 15 | TGTGCCAGCAGCAATGACAGGGGCGGCAATCAGCCCCAGCATTTT | CASSNDRGGNQPQHF